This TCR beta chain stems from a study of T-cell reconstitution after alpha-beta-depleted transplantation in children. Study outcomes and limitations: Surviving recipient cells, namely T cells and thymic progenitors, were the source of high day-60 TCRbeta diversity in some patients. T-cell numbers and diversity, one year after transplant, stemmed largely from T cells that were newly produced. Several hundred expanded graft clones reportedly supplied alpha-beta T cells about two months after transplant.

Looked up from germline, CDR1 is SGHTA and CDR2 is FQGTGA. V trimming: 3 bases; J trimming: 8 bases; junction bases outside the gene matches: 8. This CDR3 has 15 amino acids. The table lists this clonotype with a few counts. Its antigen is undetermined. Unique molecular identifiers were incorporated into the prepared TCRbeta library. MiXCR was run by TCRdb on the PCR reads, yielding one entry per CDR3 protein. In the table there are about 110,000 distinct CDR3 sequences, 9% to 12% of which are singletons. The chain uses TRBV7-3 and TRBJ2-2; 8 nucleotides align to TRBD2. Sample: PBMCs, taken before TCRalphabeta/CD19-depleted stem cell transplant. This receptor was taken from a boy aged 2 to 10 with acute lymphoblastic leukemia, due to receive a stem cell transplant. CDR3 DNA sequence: TGTGCCAGCAGCTTCTCCCGGGGGGGAGCGGGGGAGCTGTTTTTT. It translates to CASSFSRGGAGELFF.